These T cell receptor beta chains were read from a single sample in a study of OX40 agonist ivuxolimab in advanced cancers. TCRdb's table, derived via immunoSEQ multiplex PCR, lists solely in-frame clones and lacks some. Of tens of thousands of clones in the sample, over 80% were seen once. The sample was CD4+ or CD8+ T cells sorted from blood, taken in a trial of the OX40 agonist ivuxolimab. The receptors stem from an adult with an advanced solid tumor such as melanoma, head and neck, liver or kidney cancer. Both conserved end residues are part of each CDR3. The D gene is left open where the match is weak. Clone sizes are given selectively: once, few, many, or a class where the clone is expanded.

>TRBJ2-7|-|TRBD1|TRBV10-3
TGTGCCAGAGGGACAGGGACTTACTACGAGCAGTACTTC
CARGTGTYYEQYF
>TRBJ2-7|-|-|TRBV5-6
TGTGCCAGCAGCTTAACGGGTGAGCAGTACTTC
CASSLTGEQYF
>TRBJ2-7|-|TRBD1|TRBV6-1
TGTGCCAGCAGTGAAGTAGTCCCTACGGGGGACAGGGGTTCCTACGAGCAGTACTTC
CASSEVVPTGDRGSYEQYF
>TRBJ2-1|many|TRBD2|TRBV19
TGTGCCAGTAGTATACAACTAGCGGGGGTTGAGCAGTTCTTC
CASSIQLAGVEQFF
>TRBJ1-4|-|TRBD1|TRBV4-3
TGCGCCAGCAGCCAAGGGCAGGGGGCGCTGAATGAAAAACTGTTTTTT
CASSQGQGALNEKLFF
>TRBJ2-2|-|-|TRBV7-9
TGTGCCAGCAGCTCACGGGCGGTGAACACCGGGGAGCTGTTTTTT
CASSSRAVNTGELFF
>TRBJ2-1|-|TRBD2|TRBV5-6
TGTGCCAGCAGCTACGGGACTAGCGGAGTATACAATGAGCAGTTCTTC
CASSYGTSGVYNEQFF
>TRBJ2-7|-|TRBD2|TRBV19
TGTGCCAGTAGTCGACTGGAGCGGGGCTCCTACGAGCAGTACTTC
CASSRLERGSYEQYF
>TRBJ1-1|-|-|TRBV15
TGTGCCACCAGCAGAGAAGGCACTGAAGCTTTCTTT
CATSREGTEAFF
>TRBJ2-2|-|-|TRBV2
TGTGCCAGCAGTGAAGTGGCAGGGGAGAACACCGGGGAGCTGTTTTTT
CASSEVAGENTGELFF
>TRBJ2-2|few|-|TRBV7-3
TGTGCCAGCAGTCTGGGGGTATCCGGGGAGCTGTTTTTT
CASSLGVSGELFF
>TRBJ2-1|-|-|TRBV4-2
TGTGCCAGCAGCCAAGAAGGGGGGGGAGGGTGGAATGAGCAGTTCTTC
CASSQEGGGGWNEQFF
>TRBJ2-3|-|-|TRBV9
TGTGCCAGCAGCGTAGCCTCGGGGGAGGCAGATACGCAGTATTTT
CASSVASGEADTQYF
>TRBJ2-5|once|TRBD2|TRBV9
TGTGCCAGCAGCGGACTAGCGGAAGAGACCCAGTACTTC
CASSGLAEETQYF
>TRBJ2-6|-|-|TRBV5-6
TGTGCCAGCAGCTTGGTTCGTTTGGGGGATGCTGGGGCCAACGTCCTGACTTTC
CASSLVRLGDAGANVLTF
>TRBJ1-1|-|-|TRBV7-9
TGTGCCAGCAGCTCAGGGTGGAGGAACACTGAAGCTTTCTTT
CASSSGWRNTEAFF
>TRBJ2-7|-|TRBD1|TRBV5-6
TGTGCCAGCAGTCCACAGGGGGCCCCTCACTTCTACGAGCAGTACTTC
CASSPQGAPHFYEQYF
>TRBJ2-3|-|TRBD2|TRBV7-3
TGTGCCAGCAGCCCGACGCCAAGCGGGGGGGCAGGAGATACGCAGTATTTT
CASSPTPSGGAGDTQYF
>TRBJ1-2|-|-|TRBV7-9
TGTGCCAGCAGCTTATTGGAGGGGGAAGTAGGCTACACCTTC
CASSLLEGEVGYTF
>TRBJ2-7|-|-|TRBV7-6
TGTGCCAGCAGACCGCTCGCGGGGACAGCCTACGAGCAGTACTTC
CASRPLAGTAYEQYF
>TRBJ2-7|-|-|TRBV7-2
TGTGCCAGCAGCTTATTCGGTAGCTCCCACGAGCAGTACTTC
CASSLFGSSHEQYF
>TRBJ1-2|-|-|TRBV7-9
TGTGCCAGCAGCGACACGCGAGGCGGGTTTGAAAATGGCTACACCTTC
CASSDTRGGFENGYTF
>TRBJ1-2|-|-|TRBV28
TGTGCCAGCAGTCCAGCAATCAGGGACTATGGCTACACCTTC
CASSPAIRDYGYTF
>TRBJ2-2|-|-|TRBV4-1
TGCGCCAGCAGCCAAGCCCCCTCCTCCGGGGAGCTGTTTTTT
CASSQAPSSGELFF
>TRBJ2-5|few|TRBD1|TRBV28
TGTGCCAGCAGTTTGGAATGGGGACAGGGGGGTCCGGGGACCCAGTACTTC
CASSLEWGQGGPGTQYF